This TCR beta chain was retrieved from a study of CD8 T cells in ankylosing spondylitis. Study-wide results and limits: Typical of ankylosing spondylitis blood, it appeared, was a TCR beta motif of under 10 highly homologous variants. As reported, disease-linked clones showed significant enrichment in matched ankylosing spondylitis synovial fluid. A CD8+ phenotype characterized the disease-linked clones, which were relatively rare in peripheral blood.

The V end lost 0 bases, the J end lost 4 bases, and 13 bases lay between the germline ends. The CDR3 covers 16 residues. Germline loops: CDR1 LGHNA, CDR2 YNFKEQ. TCRdb analysed the 5' RACE reads with MiXCR anew, one entry per CDR3 protein. The sample yields about 500,000 distinct CDR3 sequences, roughly 5.3% seen once. At least ten counts were recorded for this clonotype. The antigen is undetermined. Sequenced: blood, either unsorted or a sorted T cell fraction (not recorded which). The chain combines TRBV4-2 with TRBJ2-4; D may be TRBD2 (7 bases). The sequence was obtained from a male donor with ankylosing spondylitis. CDR3 nucleotide sequence: TGTGCCAGCAGCCAAGACTACGGGGGGCCGAAAAACATTCAGTACTTC. This encodes CASSQDYGGPKNIQYF.